The 3 T cell receptor beta chains listed next were all sequenced from one sample in a study of Ad26.COV2.S vaccination and SARS-CoV-2 variants. Treatment noted: around 19 received Ad26.COV2.S at low or high dose, single or two shots; 5 received placebo; per-sample allocation not given. Specimen acquisition occurred on day 63 following the initial vaccine or placebo injection. Method: immunoSEQ multiplex PCR; TCRdb's copy keeps in-frame clones and lacks some. This table has about 320,000 clones, almost 90% appearing once. Sequences were derived from peripheral blood, sampled in a trial of Ad26.COV2.S vaccine versus placebo. These receptors all come from a person between 18 and 60 years old who received the Ad26.COV2.S COVID-19 vaccine or a placebo.

This clone has just a few counts. This chain uses TRBV10-1 with TRBJ2-2; 9 nucleotides match TRBD2. Germline V gene lookup returns CDR1 WNHNN and CDR2 SYGVQD (reference sequence). V was clipped by 7 bases and J by 6 bases; unmatched bases: 9. The CDR3 runs 15 residues. In DNA form, the CDR3 reads TGCGCCAGCACCCCCCTAGCGGGACGGGCCGGGGAGCTGTTTTTT. It translates to CASTPLAGRAGELFF.

The chain recombines TRBV6-2 or TRBV6-3 with TRBJ2-7; D could derive from TRBD1 or TRBD2 (5 bases each). The CDR3 runs 19 residues. Germline-derived CDR1 and CDR2 are MNHEY and SVGEGT. The V end was cut by 4 bases, the J end by 2 bases, with 27 bases between. The CDR3 sequence: CASSFAPGKIGVSAYEQYF. DNA for the CDR3: TGTGCCAGCAGTTTCGCGCCGGGAAAAATAGGGGTAAGCGCCTACGAGCAGTACTTC.

The chain combines TRBV6-4 with TRBJ2-3; TRBD2 matches 10 bases. CDR1 and CDR2 (germline): MRHNA, SNTAGT. The trim removed 2 bases at V and 4 bases at J, leaving 6 bases unmatched. This CDR3 has 16 amino acids. The CDR3 nucleotides read TGTGCCAGCAGTGACGGAGCGGGAGGGCCCCCAGATACGCAGTATTTT. Its translation is CASSDGAGGPPDTQYF.